What follows describes a single T cell receptor (beta chain). This entry belongs to a study of cytomegalovirus exposure and HLA in healthy donors. This CDR3 region has 14 residues. V was shortened by 1 base and J by 11 bases, with 15 bases between the two germline ends. From germline, CDR1 is LNHDA and CDR2 SQIVND (reference sequence). PCR employed 60 Vbeta and 13 Jbeta primers. Clones were sequenced by immunoSEQ multiplex PCR, and TCRdb holds only the in-frame ones, with some missing. Of some 130,000 clones listed, about 72% were seen once; the top ten hold 1.4% to 1.5%. The clonotype originates from a female donor in good health and CMV-seronegative. The chain is built from TRBV19 and TRBJ2-4; maybe TRBD2 (6 bases). Sequences were obtained from PBMCs. The DNA of the CDR3 is TGTGCCAGTAGTATAGGGGCGGGGAGCCAGGTTCAGTACTTC. The encoded protein is CASSIGAGSQVQYF.